This T cell receptor (beta chain) appears in the sequencing data of a study of T cells expressing NK-cell markers. The study's findings and limits: Whether expanded NKG2C-expressing T cell clones recognize HCMV is unknown. Dominant NKG2C+ clonotypes in a handful of donors made up about 1.0-8% of CD8+ T cells.

Comments on this clonotype: Its antigen is still unknown.

TCRdb re-called the 5' RACE reads, yielding one record per CDR3 amino acid sequence without DNA. The sample has 250,000 to 300,000 distinct CDR3 sequences. CDR3 length: 14 residues. This clonotype was obtained from a man aged 18 to 30 in good health. Sequencing input: blood T cells: a sorted CD56 or NKG2C T cell subset, CD4+ or CD8+ T cells, or bulk PBMC T cells (not recorded which). The genes are TRBV12-3 or TRBV12-4 and TRBJ2-7; the D call from TCRdb, TRBD2, cannot be confirmed without DNA. The CDR3 sequence: CASSVTSGLYEQYF.